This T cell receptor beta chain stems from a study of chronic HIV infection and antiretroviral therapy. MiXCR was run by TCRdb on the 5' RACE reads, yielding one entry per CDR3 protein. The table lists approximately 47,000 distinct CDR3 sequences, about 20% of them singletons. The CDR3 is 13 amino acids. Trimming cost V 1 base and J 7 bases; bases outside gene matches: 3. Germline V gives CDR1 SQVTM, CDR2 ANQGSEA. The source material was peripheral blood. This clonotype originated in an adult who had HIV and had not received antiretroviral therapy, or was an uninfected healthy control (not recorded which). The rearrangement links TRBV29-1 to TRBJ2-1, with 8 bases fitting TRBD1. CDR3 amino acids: CSVEVQGANEQFF. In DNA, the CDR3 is TGCAGCGTTGAAGTCCAGGGGGCAAATGAGCAGTTCTTC.